These 26 T cell receptor beta chains were sequenced from one sample in a study of T cells in Graves' hyperthyroidism and ophthalmopathy (dated by TCRdb to the late 2010s). Library construction relied on multiplex PCR. The data were produced on an Illumina HiSeq 2000. Amplification of TCR beta CDR3 regions was carried out from RNA transcripts. For the first round of RT-PCR on the TCR CDR3, the HTBI primer set was used together with the Qiagen OneStep RT-PCR kit. Starting from the raw public reads, TCRdb applied fastp trimming at Q25, assembled clones with MiXCR and retained in-frame beta chains. CDR3 protein duplicates are merged, each entry listing the most common genes and DNA. The sample table records about 400,000 distinct CDR3 sequences; 13% to 15% of these occur just once. The ten largest clones represent 15% to 20% of the sample. The sample taken for sequencing was blood. The receptors derive from a woman aged 55-69 years with Graves' ophthalmopathy.

This clonotype has at least ten counts. The V gene is TRBV7-6, the J gene TRBJ2-1; D is undetermined. V lost 5 bases, J lost 5 bases, and 7 bases lay in between. Germline lookup yields CDR1 SGHVS and CDR2 FNYEAQ. The CDR3 contains 12 residues. CDR3 protein: CASSNPDNEQFF. CDR3 DNA: TGTGCCAGCAGCAACCCAGACAATGAGCAGTTCTTC. The whole variable domain, remainder taken from reference TRBV7-6 and TRBJ2-1, is GAGVSQSPRYKVTKRGQDVALRCDPISGHVSLYWYRQALGQGPEFLTYFNYEAQQDKSGLPNDRFSAERPEGSISTLTIQRTEQRDSAMYRCASSNPDNEQFFGPGTRLTVL.

CDR3 coding DNA: TGTGCCAGTAGTAACCGACCCGGGAATGAGCAGTTCTTC. Translated: CASSNRPGNEQFF. The chain links TRBV19 to TRBJ2-1; D not resolved. The length of the CDR3 is 13 residues. Germline CDR1 LNHDA, CDR2 SQIVND (reference sequence). Trimming stripped 4 bases from V and 7 bases from J, with 11 bases between.

There are many counts of this clonotype. The chain recombines TRBV28 with TRBJ2-1; 8 bases are shared with TRBD2. The length of the CDR3 is 15 residues. Germline V gene data show CDR1 as MDHEN and CDR2 as SYDVKM. The J segment lost 6 bases and the V segment lost 4 bases, leaving 8 bases of the junction unmatched. The CDR3 sequence: CASSSQKAGVNEQFF. The CDR3 coding sequence is TGTGCCAGCAGTTCCCAGAAAGCGGGAGTCAATGAGCAGTTCTTC.

This clonotype has ten or more counts. This rearrangement joins TRBV6-1 to TRBJ2-5, with 14 bases identical to TRBD2. V was clipped by 6 bases and J by 6 bases; unmatched bases: 6. The CDR3 length is 15 residues. The germline gives CDR1 MNHNS, CDR2 SASEGT. CDR3 sequence reads: CASRIGTSGSQTQYF. Here the CDR3 DNA reads TGTGCCAGCAGAATCGGGACTAGCGGGAGTCAGACCCAGTACTTC.

This chain links TRBV12-3 or TRBV12-4 with TRBJ2-5; possibly TRBD2 for D (6 bases). Deletions cut 5 bases from V and 7 bases from J, with 20 bases between. The CDR3 extends over 15 amino acids. The CDR3 loop is CASSPGTGLGGTQYF. Here the CDR3 DNA reads TGTGCCAGCAGTCCCGGGACCGGTTTGGGGGGGACCCAGTACTTC.

This clonotype was seen more than once but under ten times. The V call is TRBV11-2, the J call TRBJ2-5, with D unclear. The CDR3 is 14 residues long. Germline CDR1 and CDR2: SGHAT and FQNNGV. Trimming cost V 5 bases and J 1 base, with 11 bases left between them. The CDR3 DNA is TGTGCCAGCAGCCGGTTGGAGTCCCAAGAGACCCAGTACTTC. It encodes CASSRLESQETQYF.

This clonotype was detected ten times or more. J is TRBJ2-5 and V is TRBV28, with D unclear. The ends were cut back, 1 base at V and 2 bases at J, with 5 bases in the middle. In germline, CDR1 is MDHEN, CDR2 SYDVKM. The CDR3 is made up of 13 amino acids. CDR3 region: CASSLYSQETQYF. The CDR3 bases are TGTGCCAGCAGTTTATACAGTCAAGAGACCCAGTACTTC.

This clonotype was seen repeatedly, ten times or more. V gene TRBV5-4 combines with J gene TRBJ2-1, with D unclear. Between the trimmed V and J ends, which lost 6 bases and 8 bases, there was a span of 18 bases. The CDR3 has 14 residues. Germline V CDR1 and CDR2: SGHNT, YYREEE (reference sequence). CDR3 sequence: CASTPRPKQHEQFF. The DNA for the CDR3 is TGTGCCAGCACCCCACGGCCGAAACAGCATGAGCAGTTCTTC.

In this sample, this clonotype turned up many times. The chain employs TRBV12-3 or TRBV12-4 and TRBJ2-3; 9 nucleotides agree with TRBD1. J gave up 8 bases and V 7 bases, and 10 bases lay outside the gene matches. CDR3 length equals 14 residues. CDR3: CASIMTGGYGTQYF. Written as DNA, the CDR3 is TGTGCCAGCATCATGACAGGGGGTTATGGTACGCAGTATTTT.

This chain uses TRBV5-1 with TRBJ2-7, with TRBD2 as a possible D gene (5 bases). The V end lost 4 bases, the J end lost 3 bases, and 17 bases lay between the germline ends. Germline assignment: CDR1 SGHRS and CDR2 YFSETQ. The CDR3 has 15 residues. CDR3 sequence (DNA): TGCGCCAGCAGCCCGGAGGCAGGAGCGATCTACGAGCAGTACTTC. This codes for CASSPEAGAIYEQYF.

This clonotype was detected ten times or more. This rearrangement joins TRBV10-2 to TRBJ2-1; D gene ambiguous. CDR3 size: 18 residues. Germline V gene sequence: CDR1 WSHSY, CDR2 SAAADI. V was cut by 3 bases and J by 8 bases, with 26 bases left in between. The CDR3 DNA sequence: TGCGCCAGCAGTGAAAACTACGAATCACGTACCGGTTCCTATGAGCAGTTCTTC. This codes for CASSENYESRTGSYEQFF.

This clonotype was counted at least ten times. This CDR3 is CASSRLGWEPHEQYF. The CDR3 DNA reads TGTGCCAGCAGCCGACTCGGGTGGGAGCCCCACGAGCAGTACTTC. This rearrangement joins TRBV6-1 to TRBJ2-7, with D possibly being TRBD2 (5 bases). Germline CDR1 is MNHNS and CDR2 is SASEGT. V gave up 6 bases and J gave up 5 bases, with 20 bases separating them. The CDR3 is made up of 15 amino acids.

This clonotype was found a few times. V gene TRBV6-1 combines with J gene TRBJ1-3; tentative D call: TRBD1 (6 bases). CDR1 is MNHNS, CDR2 SASEGT, per germline. Trimming cost V 5 bases and J 2 bases, with 10 bases left between them. This CDR3 has 14 residues. As DNA, the CDR3 is TGTGCCAGCAGTTCCGGGACAACTGGAAACACCATATATTTT. Translation gives CASSSGTTGNTIYF.

A few counts support this clonotype. A clone one base away is much larger, so this may be a read error. The V call is TRBV7-8, the J call TRBJ2-7; 12 nucleotides agree with TRBD2. The CDR3 consists of 17 residues. Germline loops: CDR1 SGHVS, CDR2 FQNEAQ. CDR3 residues: CASSEWSSGRASHEQYF. Here the CDR3 DNA reads TGTGCCAGCAGTGAGTGGTCTAGCGGGAGGGCCTCCCACGAGCAGTACTTC.

This clonotype turned up a few times. The V gene is TRBV12-3 or TRBV12-4, the J gene TRBJ1-4; D unresolved. Trimming took off 6 bases at V and 8 bases at J, with 19 bases between the two ends. CDR3 length equals 15 residues. CDR3 in amino acids: CASRSAGSMWEKLFF. The CDR3 coding sequence is TGTGCCAGCAGGTCAGCGGGCTCAATGTGGGAAAAACTGTTTTTT.

This clonotype came up many times. This sequence joins TRBV27 and TRBJ2-3, with D hard to call. V gave up 0 bases and J gave up 2 bases, with 15 bases separating them. CDR1 MNHEY and CDR2 SMNVEV come from the germline V gene (reference sequence). This CDR3 contains 17 residues. CDR3 protein: CASSLSYSRTYTDTQYF. CDR3 sequence (DNA): TGTGCCAGCAGTTTATCATACAGCCGGACCTACACAGATACGCAGTATTTT.

Comment on this clonotype: This sequence may be a read error, since a much larger clone differs from it by one base. The V call is TRBV10-2, the J call TRBJ2-1; D unclear. The CDR3 runs to 13 residues. Looked up from germline, CDR1 is WSHSY and CDR2 is SAAADI. The CDR3, as DNA: TGCGCCAGCGGTGAGTTCTCTAGCAATGAGCAGTTCTTC. Translation gives CASGEFSSNEQFF.

There are many counts of this clonotype. The CDR3 loop reads CASSLVPSGSSYEQYF. The CDR3 DNA sequence: TGCGCCAGCAGCCTGGTCCCTAGCGGGAGCTCCTACGAGCAGTACTTC. The genes are TRBV5-1 and TRBJ2-7, with TRBD2 matching over 10 bases. The CDR3 loop spans 16 amino acids. J gave up 0 bases and V 4 bases, and 7 bases lay outside the gene matches. Germline values: CDR1 SGHRS, CDR2 YFSETQ.

This clonotype came up a few times. The chain links TRBV28 to TRBJ1-2; 7 bases align to TRBD1. The CDR3 totals 13 residues. V was pared by 6 bases and J by 6 bases, with 7 bases of the junction left unmatched. The germline V gene encodes CDR1 MDHEN and CDR2 SYDVKM. CDR3 DNA sequence: TGTGCCAGCAGGACAGGGACCTTAAATGGCTACACCTTC. It yields the protein CASRTGTLNGYTF.

Only one count was recorded for this clonotype. The genes are TRBV10-2 and TRBJ2-7; tentative D call: TRBD2 (5 bases). The germline CDR1 and CDR2 sequences are WSHSY and SAAADI. This CDR3 has 15 residues. V was pared by 10 bases and J by 3 bases, with 22 bases between. The CDR3 nucleotides are TGCGCCAACGGGGAGACTCCCCCCCGCCTCTACGAGCAGTACTTC. This translates into CANGETPPRLYEQYF.

This clonotype was found many times. This sequence joins TRBV28 and TRBJ2-7, with D possibly TRBD2 on 5 matching bases. CDR3 length: 14 residues. V dropped 8 bases and J dropped 4 bases, with 18 bases sitting between them. From germline, CDR1 is MDHEN and CDR2 SYDVKM. The CDR3 spells CASESRVWTYEQYF. CDR3 in DNA: TGTGCCAGCGAATCGAGGGTATGGACTTACGAGCAGTACTTC.

This clonotype was seen ten or more times. CDR3 nucleotide sequence: TGCAGTGCCATGACAGGGGGGTACAATGAGCAGTTCTTC. Its translation is CSAMTGGYNEQFF. V gene TRBV20-1 combines with J gene TRBJ2-1, with 9 bases fitting TRBD1. This CDR3 spans 13 amino acids. V lost 6 bases to trimming and J lost 4 bases; unmatched junction nucleotides: 4. Per germline, CDR1 DFQATT and CDR2 SNEGSKA (reference sequence).

J is TRBJ1-4 and V is TRBV12-3 or TRBV12-4; D perhaps matches TRBD1 (6 bases). The ends were cut back, 1 base at V and 8 bases at J, with 11 bases in the middle. This CDR3 is 14 amino acids long. This CDR3 reads CASSLGRGREKLFF. The CDR3 coding sequence is TGTGCCAGCAGTTTAGGCAGGGGAAGGGAAAAACTGTTTTTT.

At least ten counts were recorded for this clonotype. The chain recombines TRBV28 with TRBJ2-1; D is possibly TRBD1 or TRBD2 (5 bases each). Germline V gene lookup returns CDR1 MDHEN and CDR2 SYDVKM. Trimming pared 6 bases from V and 10 bases from J, leaving 19 bases between. This CDR3 is 14 amino acids long. CDR3 residues: CASSTNRGAAEQFF. In DNA form, the CDR3 reads TGTGCCAGCAGCACTAATAGGGGAGCAGCCGAGCAGTTCTTC.

This clonotype was observed a few times. The chain combines TRBV29-1 with TRBJ2-1; 12 bases agree with TRBD2. Germline V CDR1 and CDR2: SQVTM, ANQGSEA. V gave up 4 bases and J gave up 6 bases; unmatched junction bases: 7. The CDR3 runs to 15 residues. Written as DNA, the CDR3 is TGCAGCGTTGGTCCTAGCGGGAGGGCCGCCAATGAGCAGTTCTTC. This gives the protein CSVGPSGRAANEQFF.

This clonotype came up many times. The J gene is TRBJ2-1, the V gene TRBV7-9; D is unresolved. The CDR3 contains 14 residues. CDR1 and CDR2 (germline): SEHNR, FQNEAQ (reference sequence). V lost 2 bases, J lost 9 bases, and 14 bases lay in between. CDR3 DNA sequence: TGTGCCAGCAGCTTAATACAGATTAACGGTGAGCAGTTCTTC. It yields the protein CASSLIQINGEQFF.